Following are 32 T cell receptor beta chains from one sample sequenced in a study of T cells in Graves' hyperthyroidism and ophthalmopathy. RNA transcripts gave rise to amplified TCR beta CDR3 regions. HTBI primers were the set used in a first-round RT-PCR of the TCR CDR3. One entry per CDR3 protein results from TCRdb running MiXCR on the multiplex PCR reads. The repertoire holds under 400,000 distinct CDR3 sequences, with approximately 14% as singletons. Sequenced sample: blood. The source is a woman aged 18-35 years with Graves' hyperthyroidism that later progressed to Graves' ophthalmopathy.

Ten or more counts support this clonotype. The CDR3, as DNA: TGTGCCAGCAGCTCCCCGGGACAGGGGGCCCAAAGAGTTGGCTACACCTTC. Translation: CASSSPGQGAQRVGYTF. The chain uses TRBV7-9 and TRBJ1-2; 12 nucleotides line up with TRBD1. This CDR3 comprises 17 residues. CDR1 and CDR2 (germline): SEHNR, FQNEAQ (reference sequence). V was clipped by 4 bases and J by 7 bases; unmatched bases: 13.

The sample holds many counts of this clonotype. V gene TRBV2 combines with J gene TRBJ2-3, with 7 bases matching TRBD2. The CDR3 is 16 residues long. J lost 10 bases, V lost 0 bases, and 13 bases had no gene match. Germline V gene sequence: CDR1 SNHLY, CDR2 FYNNEI. The DNA for the CDR3 is TGTGCCAGCAGTGAAGCGGGCGTAGGGACTAACGTAGCGCAGTATTTT. Its protein is CASSEAGVGTNVAQYF.

This clonotype has just a few counts. The chain couples TRBV2 to TRBJ1-6; 7 nucleotides agree with TRBD1. Germline V lookup: CDR1 SNHLY, CDR2 FYNNEI. The CDR3 runs 16 residues. V lost 8 bases to trimming and J lost 6 bases; unmatched junction nucleotides: 13. The CDR3 region is CASEKTQGDINSPLHF. The DNA of the CDR3 is TGTGCCAGCGAAAAGACGCAGGGGGACATTAATTCACCCCTCCACTTT.

The J gene is TRBJ2-3, the V gene TRBV12-3 or TRBV12-4, with a tentative D call TRBD1 (5 bases). The germline V and J ends were trimmed by 5 bases and 6 bases, with 12 bases remaining between them. The CDR3 length is 13 residues. The CDR3 DNA sequence: TGTGCCAGCAGTATCCGGACACCCGATACGCAGTATTTT. Amino acid sequence: CASSIRTPDTQYF.

This clonotype has a count of ten or more. This rearrangement joins TRBV10-3 to TRBJ1-2, with D possibly matching TRBD1 (6 bases). V was shortened by 8 bases and J by 8 bases, with 15 bases between the two germline ends. CDR1 is ENHRY and CDR2 is SYGVKD in the germline V gene. The CDR3 length is 12 residues. The DNA of the CDR3 is TGTGCCATCTTTGGGGGCGCGAGAGGCTACACCTTC. It codes for CAIFGGARGYTF.

The rearrangement uses TRBV20-1 and TRBJ2-7, with 13 bases fitting TRBD2. The CDR3 covers 16 residues. CDR1 DFQATT and CDR2 SNEGSKA come from the germline V gene (reference sequence). The V gene end was trimmed by 3 bases and the J gene end by 9 bases; junction bases not matched to a gene: 14. CDR3 loop: CSARAIGLAGVGGQYF. As DNA, the CDR3 is TGCAGTGCTAGGGCTATAGGACTAGCGGGAGTAGGTGGGCAGTACTTC.

The rearrangement joins TRBV20-1 to TRBJ2-7, with 7 bases lining up with TRBD2. The CDR3 has 12 amino acids. J gave up 6 bases and V 6 bases, and 8 bases lay outside the gene matches. Germline V gene lookup returns CDR1 DFQATT and CDR2 SNEGSKA (reference sequence). The CDR3 is CSATSGKVEQYF. DNA of the CDR3: TGCAGTGCGACGAGCGGGAAGGTCGAGCAGTACTTC.

Only a few counts were recorded for this clonotype. J is TRBJ1-1 and V is TRBV20-1; D not certain. The CDR3 runs to 12 residues. V gave up 6 bases and J gave up 5 bases, with 13 bases separating them. CDR1 and CDR2 (germline): DFQATT, SNEGSKA (reference sequence). The chain's CDR3 is CSAYTLGTEAFF. The CDR3 DNA sequence: TGCAGTGCGTACACTCTGGGGACTGAAGCTTTCTTT.

The chain recombines TRBV20-1 with TRBJ2-1; D uncertain. This CDR3 has 12 residues. Trimming took 3 bases from V and 6 from J, leaving 9 bases between them. In germline, CDR1 is DFQATT, CDR2 SNEGSKA (reference sequence). The CDR3 loop is CSARKGFNEQFF. CDR3 bases: TGCAGTGCTAGGAAAGGGTTCAATGAGCAGTTCTTC.

This clonotype was counted many times. This chain joins TRBV10-3 and TRBJ2-7; TRBD1 agrees at 10 bases. J gave up 3 bases and V 8 bases, and 13 bases lay outside the gene matches. Germline V CDR1 and CDR2: ENHRY, SYGVKD. The CDR3 extends over 16 amino acids. The chain's CDR3 is CAIAEEVWTGGYEQYF. For the CDR3, the DNA is TGTGCCATCGCAGAGGAGGTCTGGACAGGGGGCTACGAGCAGTACTTC.

This chain connects TRBV3-1 to TRBJ2-1; D unclear. CDR1 LGHDT and CDR2 YNNKEL come from the germline V gene (reference sequence). Deletions cut 4 bases from V and 8 bases from J, with 6 bases between. This CDR3 has 11 amino acids. CDR3 bases: TGTGCCAGCAGCCTTTGGGATGAGCAGTTCTTC. Residues: CASSLWDEQFF.

This clonotype was detected only a few times. This could be a read error, since a much larger clone is one nucleotide away. V usage is TRBV20-1 and J usage is TRBJ2-7; TRBD2 agrees at 12 bases. Germline values: CDR1 DFQATT, CDR2 SNEGSKA (reference sequence). The junction had 9 bases not matched to a gene; V was cut back by 2 bases and J by 1 base. The CDR3 has 17 amino acids. The CDR3 here is CSARRLAGDPYSYEQYF. CDR3 bases: TGCAGTGCTAGAAGACTAGCGGGAGATCCCTATTCCTACGAGCAGTACTTC.

The gene calls are TRBV7-8 and TRBJ2-2; TRBD1 matches at 9 bases. The CDR3 length is 17 residues. The V gene end was trimmed by 3 bases and the J gene end by 1 base; junction bases not matched to a gene: 6. Germline V gene sequence: CDR1 SGHVS, CDR2 FQNEAQ. As DNA, the CDR3 is TGTGCCAGCAGCTTGCCAGGGACAGGGCTGAACACCGGGGAGCTGTTTTTT. Residues: CASSLPGTGLNTGELFF.

This clonotype was recorded many times. This chain joins TRBV30 and TRBJ1-1; D is perhaps TRBD1 (5 bases). V was trimmed by 5 bases and J by 1 base, leaving 14 bases between them. CDR1 GTSNPN and CDR2 SVGIG come from the germline V gene (reference sequence). The CDR3 has 14 amino acids. The CDR3 sequence is CAWLYEGRNTEAFF. The DNA of the CDR3 is TGTGCCTGGTTATACGAGGGACGGAACACTGAAGCTTTCTTT.

As regards this clonotype: A read error may explain this, as a much larger clone is one base away. Here the CDR3 omits its conserved ending phenylalanine or tryptophan, so a read error is the likely source. V and J are TRBV11-2 and TRBJ2-7, with D possibly being TRBD1 or TRBD2 (5 bases each). The CDR3 spans 15 residues. Trimming shortened V by 1 base and J by 3 bases, and 13 bases separated the two germline ends. CDR1 is SGHAT and CDR2 is FQNNGV in the germline V gene. CDR3: CASSLVGDGGYEQYL. CDR3 in DNA: TGTGCCAGCAGCTTAGTAGGGGACGGAGGCTACGAGCAGTACCTC.

This clonotype was detected ten times or more. V gene TRBV28 combines with J gene TRBJ1-5; D uncertain. Germline CDR1 and CDR2: MDHEN and SYDVKM. V was cut by 2 bases and J by 5 bases, with 7 bases left in between. The CDR3 is 13 amino acids. CDR3 sequence reads: CASSLDTYQPQHF. CDR3 bases: TGTGCCAGCAGTTTAGACACTTATCAGCCCCAGCATTTT.

The rearrangement joins TRBV12-3 or TRBV12-4 to TRBJ2-3, with D maybe TRBD1 (5 bases). The germline V and J ends were trimmed by 1 base and 0 bases, with 14 bases remaining between them. This CDR3 comprises 17 residues. CDR3 sequence (DNA): TGTGCCAGCAGTTTAGGGGGCCCGTCCTCTAGCACAGATACGCAGTATTTT. Translation: CASSLGGPSSSTDTQYF.

This clonotype occurred many times. The chain combines TRBV12-3 or TRBV12-4 with TRBJ2-3; D unresolved. This CDR3 is 12 amino acids long. The V gene lost 4 bases and the J gene lost 2 bases, with 4 bases spanning the gap. The CDR3 region has the DNA TGTGCCAGCAGTTCATACACAGATACGCAGTATTTT. Translation gives CASSSYTDTQYF.

This clonotype was detected many times. The chain carries TRBV5-5 and TRBJ2-7; D call uncertain. The CDR3 spans 17 residues. In germline, CDR1 is SGHKS, CDR2 YYEKEE (reference sequence). V lost 0 bases and J 0 bases, leaving 16 bases between the germline ends. CDR3 loop: CASSLVGMEPLSYEQYF. The CDR3 region has the DNA TGTGCCAGCAGCTTGGTGGGGATGGAACCCCTCTCCTACGAGCAGTACTTC.

This clonotype was picked up many times. CDR3 loop: CASGIVPRAQYF. CDR3 nucleotide sequence: TGTGCCAGCGGTATCGTCCCGAGGGCCCAGTACTTC. This sequence joins TRBV11-2 and TRBJ2-5; perhaps TRBD2 as D (5 bases). Germline assignment: CDR1 SGHAT and CDR2 FQNNGV. The V end was cut by 8 bases, the J end by 9 bases, with 16 bases between. The CDR3 extends over 12 amino acids.

This clonotype was seen only a few times. DNA for the CDR3: TGTGCCAGCAGCTTCTTAAGCTACAATGAGCAGTTCTTC. The encoded protein is CASSFLSYNEQFF. The chain couples TRBV7-8 to TRBJ2-1, with unresolved D. V was clipped by 3 bases and J by 3 bases, with 6 bases between them. Germline V gene sequence: CDR1 SGHVS, CDR2 FQNEAQ. The CDR3 runs to 13 residues. The complete variable domain, with remaining parts taken from reference TRBV7-8 and TRBJ2-1, reads GAGVSQSPRYKVAKRGQDVALRCDPISGHVSLFWYQQALGQGPEFLTYFQNEAQLDKSGLPSDRFFAERPEGSVSTLKIQRTQQEDSAVYLCASSFLSYNEQFFGPGTRLTVL.

The chain has TRBV20-1 and TRBJ1-6, with D uncertain. CDR3 length equals 13 residues. With 0 bases removed from V and 5 bases from J, the gap between germline ends came to 5 bases. The V gene's germline CDR1 is DFQATT and CDR2 SNEGSKA (reference sequence). CDR3 sequence: CSAREANNSPLHF. The CDR3 DNA reads TGCAGTGCTAGAGAGGCGAATAATTCACCCCTCCACTTT.

There are a few counts of this clonotype. The J gene is TRBJ1-4, the V gene TRBV5-1, with 8 bases aligning to TRBD1. The CDR3 has 14 amino acids. Germline trimming cut 4 bases from V and 5 bases from J; bases unmatched to any gene: 4. Germline V gives CDR1 SGHRS, CDR2 YFSETQ. CDR3 loop: CASSQDRANEKLFF. The CDR3 coding sequence is TGCGCCAGCAGCCAGGACAGGGCGAATGAAAAACTGTTTTTT.

This sequence joins TRBV28 and TRBJ2-7; D ambiguous. The CDR3 is made up of 13 amino acids. Trimming stripped 6 bases from V and 4 bases from J, with 13 bases between. CDR1 and CDR2 (germline): MDHEN, SYDVKM. The CDR3 DNA follows: TGTGCCAGCAGCACCCAATATGGGTACGAGCAGTACTTC. As protein: CASSTQYGYEQYF.

The V gene is TRBV5-4, the J gene TRBJ2-1; 7 bases are shared with TRBD2. CDR1 is SGHNT and CDR2 is YYREEE in the germline V gene (reference sequence). CDR3 length: 14 amino acids. Trimming at V came to 3 bases and at J to 8 bases, leaving 8 bases not matched to a gene. CDR3 sequence: CASSSAGTNYEQFF. CDR3 DNA sequence: TGTGCCAGCAGCTCCGCCGGGACTAACTATGAGCAGTTCTTC.

The CDR3 region is CASSRIEQTSGTSYEQYF. CDR3 bases: TGCGCCAGCAGCCGGATAGAACAGACTAGCGGGACTTCTTACGAGCAGTACTTC. The V gene is TRBV4-1, the J gene TRBJ2-7, with 11 bases that match TRBD2. Germline V CDR1 and CDR2: MGHRA, YSYEKL. Germline trimming cut 4 bases from V and 4 bases from J; bases unmatched to any gene: 15. The CDR3 length is 18 residues.

The rearrangement joins TRBV14 to TRBJ2-1, with D perhaps TRBD2 (5 bases). The J call could be wrong; TRBJ2-7 is a better fit for the DNA end. The V gene's germline CDR1 is SGHDN and CDR2 FVKESK. CDR3 length equals 14 residues. The CDR3 region has the DNA TGTGCCAGCAGCCTTTGGACTTCTCTCAATGAGCAGTACTTC. It codes for CASSLWTSLNEQYF.

This clonotype came up a few times. The chain uses TRBV7-9 and TRBJ2-3; D not certain. Trimming stripped 2 bases from V and 1 base from J, with 7 bases between. Germline assignment: CDR1 SEHNR and CDR2 FQNEAQ (reference sequence). The CDR3 totals 14 residues. As DNA, the CDR3 is TGTGCCAGCAGCTTAAATAGGGGCACAGATACGCAGTATTTT. Protein: CASSLNRGTDTQYF.

This clonotype was seen at least ten times. The gene calls are TRBV29-1 and TRBJ2-1, with 8 bases aligning to TRBD2. This CDR3 is 13 amino acids long. The germline V gene encodes CDR1 SQVTM and CDR2 ANQGSEA. Losses at the gene ends were 4 bases for V and 7 bases for J; bases not matched to a gene: 6. The CDR3 DNA sequence: TGCAGCGTTGTCGAGCGGGAGAAGAATGAGCAGTTCTTC. This gives the protein CSVVEREKNEQFF.

This clonotype showed up many times. The chain employs TRBV2 and TRBJ2-1, with TRBD1 identical over 10 bases. CDR1 and CDR2 from the germline V gene are SNHLY and FYNNEI. This CDR3 has 15 amino acids. The V and J ends lost 5 bases and 4 bases, in that order; junction bases with no gene match: 5. The CDR3 here is CASSWDRGSYNEQFF. The DNA for the CDR3 is TGTGCCAGCAGTTGGGACAGGGGATCATACAATGAGCAGTTCTTC.

This chain connects TRBV4-1 to TRBJ1-2, with a weak D call TRBD1 (6 bases). The CDR3 is 15 residues long. Germline values: CDR1 MGHRA, CDR2 YSYEKL. The germline V and J ends were trimmed by 4 bases and 6 bases, with 18 bases remaining between them. CDR3 loop: CASSPTTGNKDGYTF. Here the CDR3 DNA reads TGCGCCAGCAGCCCGACGACAGGTAATAAGGATGGCTACACCTTC.

Turning to this clonotype: A read error is possible here, since a much larger clone lies one base away. The J gene is TRBJ2-5, the V gene TRBV5-1, with 14 bases identical to TRBD2. The CDR3 has 16 amino acids. The germline gives CDR1 SGHRS, CDR2 YFSETQ. The CDR3 DNA reads TGCGCCAGCAGCTCCGGGACTAGCGGGAGACAAGAGACCCAGCACTTC. Amino acids: CASSSGTSGRQETQHF.